The 24 T cell receptor beta chains presented below share a single source sample, sequenced in a study of T cell repertoires in cytomegalovirus infection. TCRdb analysed the reads with MiXCR anew, one entry per CDR3 protein. The table records a few hundred thousand distinct CDR3 sequences, approximately 30% of them present only once. For these TCRs, the target antigens are not known. This specimen was cultured PBMCs, taken from culture after CMV antigen stimulation. The receptors derive from a human donor in good health (CMV status not recorded). Some clones in this sample may be carry-over from other donors' samples.

This chain links TRBV18 with TRBJ2-6; D is undetermined. The CDR3 is 17 amino acids. Between the trimmed V and J ends, which lost 5 bases and 1 base, there was a span of 15 bases. The germline V gene has CDR1 KGHSH and CDR2 LQKENI. CDR3 sequence: CASSSIQSPSGANVLTF. The CDR3 nucleotides are TGTGCCAGCTCATCGATACAGAGTCCATCTGGGGCCAACGTCCTGACTTTC.

The chain is built from TRBV6-5 and TRBJ2-7; no clear D. V lost 4 bases and J lost 4, with 14 bases in between. Germline V gene data show CDR1 as MNHEY and CDR2 as SVGAGI. CDR3 size: 14 residues. CDR3 coding DNA: TGTGCCAGCAGTTCAACAGCCTCCGCATACGAGCAGTACTTC. Its translation is CASSSTASAYEQYF.

This clonotype appeared a few times. The V call is TRBV15, the J call TRBJ2-3; TRBD2 is a possible D gene (6 bases). The V gene lost 3 bases and the J gene lost 0 bases, with 10 bases spanning the gap. Germline-derived CDR1 and CDR2 are LNHNV and YYDKDF (reference sequence). CDR3 length equals 15 residues. CDR3 nucleotides: TGTGCCACCAGCAGGGGCGGGGTGAGCACAGATACGCAGTATTTT. Amino acids: CATSRGGVSTDTQYF.

With regard to this clonotype: Here the CDR3 omits its conserved ending phenylalanine or tryptophan, so a read error is the likely source. The genes are TRBV7-6 and TRBJ2-7, with TRBD1 matching 8 bases. This CDR3 region has 14 residues. Looked up from germline, CDR1 is SGHVS and CDR2 is FNYEAQ. V lost 4 bases and J lost 3; bases outside the gene matches: 5. The CDR3 loop reads CASSSGQAGYEQYS. In DNA, the CDR3 is TGTGCCAGCAGCTCGGGACAGGCTGGCTACGAGCAGTACTCC.

This clonotype occurred a few times. This sequence joins TRBV7-8 and TRBJ2-7; D is ambiguous. Germline V lookup: CDR1 SGHVS, CDR2 FQNEAQ. The CDR3 loop spans 15 amino acids. With 1 base removed from V and 2 bases from J, the gap between germline ends came to 12 bases. The CDR3 protein is CASSLEGIGTYEQYF. In nucleotides, the CDR3 is TGTGCCAGCAGCTTAGAAGGGATAGGTACCTACGAGCAGTACTTC.

The genes are TRBV7-2 and TRBJ2-1, with D hard to call. Germline V lookup: CDR1 SGHTA, CDR2 FQGNSA. The ends were cut back, 1 base at V and 5 bases at J, with 9 bases in the middle. The CDR3 totals 14 residues. The CDR3: CASSLVGKDNEQFF. For the CDR3, the DNA is TGTGCCAGCAGCTTAGTCGGAAAAGACAATGAGCAGTTCTTC.

This clonotype has only a few counts. The chain joins TRBV11-2 to TRBJ2-3, with D perhaps TRBD1 (6 bases). CDR3 size: 15 residues. V gave up 8 bases and J gave up 0 bases, with 15 bases separating them. CDR1 is SGHAT, CDR2 FQNNGV, per germline. DNA of the CDR3: TGTGCCAGCTCACAACCGGGACAAAGCACAGATACGCAGTATTTT. Amino acids: CASSQPGQSTDTQYF.

V usage is TRBV27 and J usage is TRBJ2-5; D unclear. This CDR3 has 15 amino acids. Germline loops: CDR1 MNHEY, CDR2 SMNVEV (reference sequence). Trimming stripped 3 bases from V and 0 bases from J, with 11 bases between. CDR3 DNA sequence: TGTGCCAGCAGTTTCCTTCCACCAAACCAAGAGACCCAGTACTTC. Its translation: CASSFLPPNQETQYF.

This clonotype was recorded at least ten times. The chain recombines TRBV19 with TRBJ2-1; D possibly corresponds to TRBD1 (6 bases). This CDR3 spans 14 amino acids. Trimming shortened V by 7 bases and J by 8 bases, and 18 bases separated the two germline ends. The germline V gene encodes CDR1 LNHDA and CDR2 SQIVND (reference sequence). CDR3 DNA sequence: TGTGCCAGTAAGAAGGCAGGGGCTAGGTATGAGCAGTTCTTC. Protein product: CASKKAGARYEQFF.

Concerning this clonotype itself: A much bigger clone sits one base away, suggesting this may be a read error. J is TRBJ2-1 and V is TRBV7-2; D might be TRBD2 (5 bases). CDR3 length equals 15 residues. Germline-derived CDR1 and CDR2 are SGHTA and FQGNSA. This CDR3 reads CASSLGSGLYSEQFF. CDR3 coding DNA: TGTGCCAGCAGCTTAGGCAGCGGCCTATACAGTGAGCAGTTCTTC.

This chain links TRBV7-6 with TRBJ1-4, with D maybe TRBD1 (6 bases). Per germline, CDR1 SGHVS and CDR2 FNYEAQ. The CDR3 spans 15 residues. Trimming shortened V by 2 bases and J by 2 bases, and 9 bases separated the two germline ends. This CDR3 is CASSLQGSTNEKLFF. Here the CDR3 DNA reads TGTGCCAGCAGCTTACAGGGGAGCACTAATGAAAAACTGTTTTTT.

The V gene is TRBV30, the J gene TRBJ2-1; D is possibly TRBD1 (5 bases). The V gene's germline CDR1 is GTSNPN and CDR2 SVGIG (reference sequence). The CDR3 runs to 13 residues. V lost 5 bases to trimming and J lost 2 bases, with 10 bases between them. This CDR3 is CAWVGPTYNEQFF. The CDR3 DNA follows: TGTGCCTGGGTGGGGCCTACCTACAATGAGCAGTTCTTC.

In its sample, this clonotype was seen many times. The chain couples TRBV7-8 to TRBJ2-7; 8 bases line up with TRBD1. The CDR3 spans 14 residues. V trimming: 3 bases; J trimming: 2 bases; junction bases outside the gene matches: 3. The germline V gene has CDR1 SGHVS and CDR2 FQNEAQ. DNA of the CDR3: TGTGCCAGCAGCTTGACGGGACAGGCCTACGAGCAGTACTTC. Amino acid sequence: CASSLTGQAYEQYF.

The CDR3 bases are TGTGCCAGCAGCTTAGTTTCTAGCGGGAGTGGTGAGCAGTTCTTC. This translates into CASSLVSSGSGEQFF. This rearrangement joins TRBV11-2 to TRBJ2-1; 10 bases are a match to TRBD2. Losses at the gene ends were 1 base for V and 9 bases for J; bases not matched to a gene: 6. The germline gives CDR1 SGHAT, CDR2 FQNNGV. This CDR3 has 15 amino acids.

The CDR3 loop reads CASRPSINRAPSTDTQYF. The CDR3 DNA reads as TGTGCCAGCAGACCAAGCATCAACAGGGCACCTAGCACAGATACGCAGTATTTT. The chain couples TRBV6-1 to TRBJ2-3; maybe TRBD1 (6 bases). Germline CDR1 reads MNHNS; CDR2 reads SASEGT. This CDR3 has 18 residues. Trimming shortened V by 6 bases and J by 0 bases, and 22 bases separated the two germline ends.

This chain uses TRBV6-5 with TRBJ2-3, with TRBD1 matching 7 bases. Germline lookup yields CDR1 MNHEY and CDR2 SVGAGI. With V trimmed by 5 bases and J by 2 bases, 7 bases remained unmatched. CDR3 length: 15 amino acids. The CDR3 bases are TGTGCCAGCAGTGTACAGGGGCAGTCCACAGATACGCAGTATTTT. Translation: CASSVQGQSTDTQYF.

The rearrangement uses TRBV13 and TRBJ2-7; 7 bases agree with TRBD1. The germline V gene encodes CDR1 PRHDT and CDR2 FYEKMQ (reference sequence). Trimming took 1 base from V and 0 from J; bases not matched to a gene: 6. The CDR3 covers 16 residues. CDR3 region: CASSLVGDRISYEQYV. The DNA for the CDR3 is TGTGCCAGCAGCTTAGTCGGGGACAGAATCTCCTACGAGCAGTACGTC.

The chain joins TRBV5-1 to TRBJ2-1, with 10 nucleotides matching TRBD1. V trimming: 4 bases; J trimming: 7 bases; junction bases outside the gene matches: 14. The CDR3 sequence is 17 residues long. CDR1 and CDR2 (germline): SGHRS, YFSETQ. The DNA of the CDR3 is TGCGCCAGCAGCCGTGATCTCCCGGGACAGGGGTTGAATGAGCAGTTCTTC. Amino acids: CASSRDLPGQGLNEQFF.

The chain recombines TRBV12-5 with TRBJ2-3, with 9 positions matching TRBD1. V was clipped by 4 bases and J by 4 bases; unmatched bases: 3. The CDR3 length is 14 residues. Germline V gene data show CDR1 as LGHNT and CDR2 as FRNRAP. The CDR3 reads CASGSGTGPDTQYF. The CDR3 DNA follows: TGTGCTAGTGGTTCGGGGACAGGGCCAGATACGCAGTATTTT.

At least ten counts were recorded for this clonotype. The chain is built from TRBV7-2 and TRBJ1-4, with 7 bases lining up with TRBD1. The V gene end was trimmed by 3 bases and the J gene end by 7 bases; junction bases not matched to a gene: 17. The CDR3 runs 18 residues. Germline V gene sequence: CDR1 SGHTA, CDR2 FQGNSA. This CDR3 is CASSLVPKGAGGGEKLFF. DNA for the CDR3: TGTGCCAGCAGCTTGGTCCCCAAGGGGGCGGGTGGTGGTGAAAAACTGTTTTTT.

The chain links TRBV5-1 to TRBJ2-7, with 8 bases aligning to TRBD1. CDR3 length equals 13 residues. Trimming cost V 2 bases and J 5 bases; bases outside gene matches: 3. Germline loops: CDR1 SGHRS, CDR2 YFSETQ. CDR3 bases: TGCGCCAGCAGCTTTGCGGACAGGGACGAGCAGTACTTC. Its translation: CASSFADRDEQYF.

The rearrangement links TRBV28 to TRBJ2-7; D gene uncertain. This CDR3 is built from 14 residues. V lost 5 bases and J 3 bases, leaving 14 bases between the germline ends. From germline, CDR1 is MDHEN and CDR2 SYDVKM. CDR3 sequence (DNA): TGTGCCAGCAGTCCCGCTTACACGGGCTACGAGCAGTACTTC. Translation gives CASSPAYTGYEQYF.

DNA of the CDR3: TGCGCCAGCAGCCAAGGTGGACTAGCGGGCACCTACGAGCAGTACTTC. Translated: CASSQGGLAGTYEQYF. This chain connects TRBV4-1 to TRBJ2-7; the match to TRBD2 covers 11 bases. Germline trimming cut 1 base from V and 2 bases from J; bases unmatched to any gene: 4. From germline, CDR1 is MGHRA and CDR2 YSYEKL. The CDR3 runs 16 residues.

This chain's CDR3 is CASSMSSYGYTF. The CDR3, as DNA: TGTGCCAGCAGTATGAGCTCCTATGGCTACACCTTC. The V gene is TRBV2, the J gene TRBJ1-2; D ambiguous. With 5 bases removed from V and 4 bases from J, the gap between germline ends came to 8 bases. This CDR3 is 12 amino acids long. Germline V lookup: CDR1 SNHLY, CDR2 FYNNEI.